This is a list of T cell receptor beta chains from one sample in a study of blood T cell repertoires in COVID-19. The method was immunoSEQ multiplex PCR; TCRdb's version includes in-frame clones alone and lacks a portion of them. Among roughly 63,000 clones listed, 89% were seen once. The sequencing input was peripheral blood. The receptors here all came from a man in his fifties or sixties with active COVID-19. The conserved cysteine and the conserved F or W are not part of the CDR3 here. Each record gives: V gene, CDR3 protein.

v_call: TRBV25-1
cdr3_aa: ASSDVGRGWYEQY

v_call: TRBV10-3
cdr3_aa: AISESGEPLYEQY

v_call: TRBV9
cdr3_aa: ASSVEGRGVDEQF

v_call: TRBV7-2
cdr3_aa: ASSYNYEQY

v_call: TRBV4-1
cdr3_aa: ASSQVPAGPYYGYT

v_call: TRBV19
cdr3_aa: ASGPLAANTDTQY

v_call: TRBV18
cdr3_aa: ASWRDSASGNTIY

v_call: TRBV18
cdr3_aa: ASSPEYPNYGYT

v_call: TRBV21-1
cdr3_aa: ASSNVRGPYEQY

v_call: TRBV2
cdr3_aa: ASRQGHNEQF

v_call: TRBV18
cdr3_aa: ASSPTGGRDPYEQY

v_call: TRBV2
cdr3_aa: ASSIQGAVGEQY

v_call: TRBV4-3
cdr3_aa: ASSQDLRQGGWTEAF

v_call: TRBV29-1
cdr3_aa: SVAGERAF

v_call: TRBV19
cdr3_aa: ASTRQNTEAF

v_call: TRBV4-3
cdr3_aa: ASSQSWGQGNYGYT

v_call: TRBV6-2/TRBV6-3
cdr3_aa: ASSYSGQESSYNSPLH

v_call: TRBV7-2
cdr3_aa: ASSLLAGGGSYNEQF

v_call: TRBV9
cdr3_aa: ASSTSGGVDEKLF

v_call: TRBV10-2
cdr3_aa: ASSPNTGLPQETQY

v_call: TRBV27
cdr3_aa: ASSATGTGRQETQY

v_call: TRBV2
cdr3_aa: ASSADMNTEAF

v_call: TRBV5-1
cdr3_aa: ASSRGGGLDTDTQY

v_call: TRBV15
cdr3_aa: ATSRLAGPDTQY

v_call: TRBV7-2
cdr3_aa: ASSFRAGTSPDEQY

v_call: TRBV6-2/TRBV6-3
cdr3_aa: ASSYSILGQGTWEQY

v_call: TRBV7-7
cdr3_aa: ASSPWGDRDGNQPQH

v_call: TRBV30
cdr3_aa: AWSVPGTGDQPQH

v_call: TRBV6-5
cdr3_aa: ASRDRANQPQH

v_call: TRBV5-8
cdr3_aa: ASSLGQLRQGAQF

v_call: TRBV6-2/TRBV6-3
cdr3_aa: ASSWPGHANEKLF

v_call: TRBV4-3
cdr3_aa: ASSHNRDTDTQY

v_call: TRBV7-6
cdr3_aa: ASSLPKTGTTSSYEQY

v_call: TRBV19
cdr3_aa: ASSRESSNSPLH

v_call: TRBV9
cdr3_aa: ASSGLAGEETQY

v_call: TRBV5-4
cdr3_aa: ASSPGLAGSSYEQY